What follows is one T cell receptor beta chain and its context. This CDR3 has 17 amino acids. The germline V gene has CDR1 KGHSH and CDR2 LQKENI. Trimming took 5 bases from V and 3 from J, leaving 19 bases between them. This sample was taken from a study of cytomegalovirus exposure and HLA in healthy donors. The PCR made use of 60 Vbeta and 13 Jbeta primers. Sequencing used immunoSEQ multiplex PCR; TCRdb keeps in-frame clones, though not all of them. The data hold 120,000 or so clones, with about 80% observed a single time. Material: PBMCs. The TCR originated in a human donor in good health. The chain carries TRBV18 and TRBJ2-2, with a possible D match to TRBD2 (6 bases). The CDR3 nucleotides are TGTGCCAGCTCAAGGTTCGAGGGCTCGGGGGACACCGGGGAGCTGTTTTTT. Residues: CASSRFEGSGDTGELFF.